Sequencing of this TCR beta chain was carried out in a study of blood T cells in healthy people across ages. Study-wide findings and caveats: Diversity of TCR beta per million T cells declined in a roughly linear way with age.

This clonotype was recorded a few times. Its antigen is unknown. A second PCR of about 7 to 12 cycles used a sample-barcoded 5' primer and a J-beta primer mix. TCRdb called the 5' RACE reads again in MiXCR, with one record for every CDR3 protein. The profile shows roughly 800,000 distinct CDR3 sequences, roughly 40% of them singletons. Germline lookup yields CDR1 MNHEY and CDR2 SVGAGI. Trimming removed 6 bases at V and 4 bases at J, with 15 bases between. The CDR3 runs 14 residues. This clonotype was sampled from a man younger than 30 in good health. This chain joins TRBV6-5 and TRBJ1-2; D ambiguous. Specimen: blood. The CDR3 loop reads CASSPDDGLYGYTF. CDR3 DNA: TGTGCCAGCAGCCCAGACGACGGACTCTATGGCTACACCTTC.